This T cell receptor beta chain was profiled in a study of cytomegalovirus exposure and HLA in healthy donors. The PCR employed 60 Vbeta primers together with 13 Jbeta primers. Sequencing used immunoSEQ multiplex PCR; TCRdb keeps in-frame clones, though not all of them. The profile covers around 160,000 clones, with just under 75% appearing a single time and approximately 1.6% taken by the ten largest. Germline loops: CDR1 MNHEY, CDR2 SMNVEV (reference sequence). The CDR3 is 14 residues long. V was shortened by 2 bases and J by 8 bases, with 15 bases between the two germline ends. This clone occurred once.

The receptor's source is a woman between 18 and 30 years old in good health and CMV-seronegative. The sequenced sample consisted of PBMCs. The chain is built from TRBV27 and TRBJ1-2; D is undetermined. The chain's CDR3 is CASSLSGGSRGYTF. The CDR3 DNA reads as TGTGCCAGCAGTTTAAGCGGTGGTTCGCGGGGCTACACCTTC.